These T cell receptor beta chains were read from a single sample in a study of spatial heterogeneity in lung cancer. TCRdb redid the calling of the 5' RACE reads with MiXCR, one entry per CDR3 protein. Seen here are tens of thousands of distinct CDR3 sequences, around 5.2% observed once, and the top ten hold about 30%. The sample consisted of PBMCs, taken at surgery. These receptors originate from a female donor with early-stage non-small cell lung cancer. The conserved cysteine and the conserved F or W are not part of the CDR3 here.

J	V	CDR3
TRBJ2-7	TRBV6-5	TSSYGPETTYEQY
TRBJ2-3	TRBV6-2/TRBV6-3	ASSYQQGGTDTQY
TRBJ1-2	TRBV29-1	SVEGANEQGWRGYT
TRBJ1-1	TRBV6-5	ASRRTGTGETEAF
TRBJ1-2	TRBV5-1	ASSLAQNYGYT
TRBJ2-5	TRBV24-1	ATSDVELRGTQY
TRBJ2-1	TRBV12-3/TRBV12-4	ASSLGGRDYNEQF
TRBJ2-1	TRBV6-2/TRBV6-3	ASSPPNREHNEQF
TRBJ2-3	TRBV10-3	AISETAAASDTQY
TRBJ1-3	TRBV5-1	ASRSGSGNTIY
TRBJ2-2	TRBV7-8	ASSLKVVRGELF
TRBJ2-5	TRBV2	ASGIQGKTQY
TRBJ1-5	TRBV2	ASSASYRDQPQH
TRBJ2-7	TRBV9	ASSVGSSYEQY
TRBJ2-1	TRBV24-1	ATSEYAGTSGINEQF
TRBJ2-1	TRBV20-1	SASPRGDEQF
TRBJ2-5	TRBV5-1	ASSLNAPGGQETQY
TRBJ1-1	TRBV28	ASSDLDTEAF
TRBJ2-5	TRBV6-1	ASSDSGAGETQY
TRBJ2-2	TRBV9	ASSPTGFSNTGELF
TRBJ2-1	TRBV29-1	SGTAPTVYEQF
TRBJ2-7	TRBV28	ASSGARTVTYEQY